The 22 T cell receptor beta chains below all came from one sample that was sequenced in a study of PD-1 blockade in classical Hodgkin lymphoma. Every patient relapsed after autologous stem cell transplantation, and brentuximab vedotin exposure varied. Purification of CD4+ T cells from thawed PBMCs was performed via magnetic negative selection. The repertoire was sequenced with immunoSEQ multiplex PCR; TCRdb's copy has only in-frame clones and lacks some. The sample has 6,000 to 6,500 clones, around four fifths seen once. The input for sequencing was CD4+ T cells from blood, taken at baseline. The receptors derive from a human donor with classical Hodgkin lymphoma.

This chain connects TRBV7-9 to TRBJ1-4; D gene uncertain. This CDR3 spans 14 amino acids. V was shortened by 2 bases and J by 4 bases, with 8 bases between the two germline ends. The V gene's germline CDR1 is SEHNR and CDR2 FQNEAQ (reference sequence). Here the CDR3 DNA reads TGTGCCAGCAGCTTACTGGGGAGTAATGAAAAACTGTTTTTT. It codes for CASSLLGSNEKLFF. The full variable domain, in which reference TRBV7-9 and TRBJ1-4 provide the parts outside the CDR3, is DTGVSQNPRHKITKRGQNVTFRCDPISEHNRLYWYRQTLGQGPEFLTYFQNEAQLEKSRLLSDRFSAERPKGSFSTLEIQRTEQGDSAMYLCASSLLGSNEKLFFGSGTQLSVL.

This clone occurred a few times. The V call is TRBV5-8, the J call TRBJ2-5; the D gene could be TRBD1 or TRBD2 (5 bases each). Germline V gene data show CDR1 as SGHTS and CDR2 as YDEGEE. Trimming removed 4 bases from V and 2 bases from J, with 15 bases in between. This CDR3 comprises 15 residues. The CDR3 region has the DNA TGTGCCAGCAGCCCCGGGACGGTGGGACAAGAGACCCAGTACTTC. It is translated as CASSPGTVGQETQYF.

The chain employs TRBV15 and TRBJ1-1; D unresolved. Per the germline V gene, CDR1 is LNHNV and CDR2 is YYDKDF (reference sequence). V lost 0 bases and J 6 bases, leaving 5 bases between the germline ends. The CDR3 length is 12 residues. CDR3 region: CATSRDISEAFF. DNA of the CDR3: TGTGCCACCAGCAGAGATATTTCTGAAGCTTTCTTT.

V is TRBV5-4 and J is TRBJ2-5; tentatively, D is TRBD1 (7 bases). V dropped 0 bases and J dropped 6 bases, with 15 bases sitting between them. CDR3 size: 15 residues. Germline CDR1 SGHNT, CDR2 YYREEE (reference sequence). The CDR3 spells CASSLGQGGWQTQYF. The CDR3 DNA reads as TGTGCCAGCAGCTTGGGACAGGGAGGTTGGCAGACCCAGTACTTC. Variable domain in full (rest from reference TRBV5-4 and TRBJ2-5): ETGVTQSPTHLIKTRGQQVTLRCSSQSGHNTVSWYQQALGQGPQFIFQYYREEENGRGNFPPRFSGLQFPNYSSELNVNALELDDSALYLCASSLGQGGWQTQYFGPGTRLLVL.

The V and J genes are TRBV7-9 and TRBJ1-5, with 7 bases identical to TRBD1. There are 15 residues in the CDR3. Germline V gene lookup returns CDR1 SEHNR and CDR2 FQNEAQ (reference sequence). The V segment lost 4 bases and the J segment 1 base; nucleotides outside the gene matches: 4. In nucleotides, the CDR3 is TGTGCCAGCAGCTCCGACAGGGTCAGCAATCAGCCCCAGCATTTT. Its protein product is CASSSDRVSNQPQHF.

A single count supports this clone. Here the CDR3 DNA reads TGTGCCAGTAGTATAGAGAACCGACAGCAGCCCCAGCATTTT. Encoded protein: CASSIENRQQPQHF. The genes are TRBV19 and TRBJ1-5; the D gene is possibly TRBD1 (5 bases). The CDR3 sequence is 14 residues long. Germline V gene sequence: CDR1 LNHDA, CDR2 SQIVND (reference sequence). V gave up 0 bases and J gave up 7 bases, with 10 bases separating them.

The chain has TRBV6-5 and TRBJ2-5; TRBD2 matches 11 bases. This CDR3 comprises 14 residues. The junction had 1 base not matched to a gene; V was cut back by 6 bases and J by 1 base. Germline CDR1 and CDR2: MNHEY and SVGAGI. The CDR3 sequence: CASSGLAGQETQYF. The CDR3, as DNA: TGTGCCAGCAGCGGACTAGCGGGCCAAGAGACCCAGTACTTC.

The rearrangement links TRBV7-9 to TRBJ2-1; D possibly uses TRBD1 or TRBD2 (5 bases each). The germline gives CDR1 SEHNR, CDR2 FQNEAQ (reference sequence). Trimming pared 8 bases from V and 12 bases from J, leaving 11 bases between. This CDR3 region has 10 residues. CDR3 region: CASGGMGQFF. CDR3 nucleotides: TGTGCCAGCGGGGGAATGGGGCAGTTCTTC.

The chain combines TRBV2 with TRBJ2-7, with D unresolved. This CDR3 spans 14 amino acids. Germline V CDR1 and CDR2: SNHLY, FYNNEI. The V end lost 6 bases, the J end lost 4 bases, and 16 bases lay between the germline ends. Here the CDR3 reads CASSDPPLAYEQYF. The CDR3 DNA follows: TGTGCCAGCAGCGACCCCCCGTTGGCTTACGAGCAGTACTTC.

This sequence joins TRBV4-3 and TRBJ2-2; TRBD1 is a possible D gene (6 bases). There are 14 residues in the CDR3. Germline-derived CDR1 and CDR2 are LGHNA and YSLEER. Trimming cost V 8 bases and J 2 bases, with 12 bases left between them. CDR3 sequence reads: CASRRTDNTGELFF. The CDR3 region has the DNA TGCGCCAGCCGGCGGACAGACAACACCGGGGAGCTGTTTTTT.

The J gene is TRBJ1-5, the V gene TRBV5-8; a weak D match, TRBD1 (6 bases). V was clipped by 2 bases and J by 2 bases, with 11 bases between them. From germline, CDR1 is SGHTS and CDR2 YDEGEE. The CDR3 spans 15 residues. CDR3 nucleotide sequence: TGTGCCAGCAGCTTTCAGGGGTCTGGCAATCAGCCCCAGCATTTT. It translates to CASSFQGSGNQPQHF.

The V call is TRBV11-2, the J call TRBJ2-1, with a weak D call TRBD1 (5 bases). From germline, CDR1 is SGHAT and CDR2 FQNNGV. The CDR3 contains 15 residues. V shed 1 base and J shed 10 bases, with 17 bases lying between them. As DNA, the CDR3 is TGTGCCAGCAGCTTAGTAAGGGGCGCCCTGAGAGAGCAGTTCTTC. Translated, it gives CASSLVRGALREQFF. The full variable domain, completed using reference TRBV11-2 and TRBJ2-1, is EAGVAQSPRYKIIEKRQSVAFWCNPISGHATLYWYQQILGQGPKLLIQFQNNGVVDDSQLPKDRFSAERLKGVDSTLKIQPAKLEDSAVYLCASSLVRGALREQFFGPGTRLTVL.

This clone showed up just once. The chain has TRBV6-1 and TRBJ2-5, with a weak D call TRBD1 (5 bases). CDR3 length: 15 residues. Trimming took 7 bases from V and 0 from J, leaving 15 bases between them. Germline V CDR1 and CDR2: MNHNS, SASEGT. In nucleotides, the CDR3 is TGTGCCAGCACCCTTAACCAAGGGGACCAAGAGACCCAGTACTTC. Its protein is CASTLNQGDQETQYF.

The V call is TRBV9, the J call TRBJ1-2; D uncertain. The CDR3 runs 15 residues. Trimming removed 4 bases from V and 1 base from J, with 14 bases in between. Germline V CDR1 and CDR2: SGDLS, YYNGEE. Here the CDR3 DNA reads TGTGCCAGCAGCCCCGACACCGGATATAACTATGGCTACACCTTC. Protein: CASSPDTGYNYGYTF.

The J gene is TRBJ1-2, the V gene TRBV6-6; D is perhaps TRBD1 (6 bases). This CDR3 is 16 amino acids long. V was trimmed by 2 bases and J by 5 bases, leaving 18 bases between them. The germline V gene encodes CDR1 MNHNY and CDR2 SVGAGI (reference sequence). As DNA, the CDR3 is TGTGCCAGCAGTTACACACGGGCAGGGGCCTCATATGGCTACACCTTC. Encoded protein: CASSYTRAGASYGYTF.

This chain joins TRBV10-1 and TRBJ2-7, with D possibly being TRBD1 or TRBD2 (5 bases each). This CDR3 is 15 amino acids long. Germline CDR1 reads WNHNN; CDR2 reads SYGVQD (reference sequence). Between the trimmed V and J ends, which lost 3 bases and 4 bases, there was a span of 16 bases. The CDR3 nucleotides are TGCGCCAGCAGTGAACGGGGCTCTGGGGTATACGAGCAGTACTTC. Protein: CASSERGSGVYEQYF.

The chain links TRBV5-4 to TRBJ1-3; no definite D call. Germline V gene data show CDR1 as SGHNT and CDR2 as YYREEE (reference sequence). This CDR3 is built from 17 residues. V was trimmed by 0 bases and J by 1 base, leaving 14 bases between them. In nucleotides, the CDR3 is TGTGCCAGCAGCTTGGAGCCCCCAGCTATTTCTGGAAACACCATATATTTT. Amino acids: CASSLEPPAISGNTIYF. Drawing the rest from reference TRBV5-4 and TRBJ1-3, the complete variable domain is ETGVTQSPTHLIKTRGQQVTLRCSSQSGHNTVSWYQQALGQGPQFIFQYYREEENGRGNFPPRFSGLQFPNYSSELNVNALELDDSALYLCASSLEPPAISGNTIYFGEGSWLTVV.

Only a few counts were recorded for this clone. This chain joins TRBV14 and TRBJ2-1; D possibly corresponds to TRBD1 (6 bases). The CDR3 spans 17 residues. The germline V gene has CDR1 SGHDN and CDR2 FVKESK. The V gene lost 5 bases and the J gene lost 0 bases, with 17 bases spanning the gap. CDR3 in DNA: TGTGCCAGCAGCACGCACAGGGTCTTTAGCTCCTACAATGAGCAGTTCTTC. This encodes CASSTHRVFSSYNEQFF.

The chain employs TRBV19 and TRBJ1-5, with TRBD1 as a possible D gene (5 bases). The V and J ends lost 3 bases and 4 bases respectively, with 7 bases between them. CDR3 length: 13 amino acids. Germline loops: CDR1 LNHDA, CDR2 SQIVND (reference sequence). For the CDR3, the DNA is TGTGCCAGTAGTATCGAGGGGAATCAGCCCCAGCATTTT. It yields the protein CASSIEGNQPQHF.

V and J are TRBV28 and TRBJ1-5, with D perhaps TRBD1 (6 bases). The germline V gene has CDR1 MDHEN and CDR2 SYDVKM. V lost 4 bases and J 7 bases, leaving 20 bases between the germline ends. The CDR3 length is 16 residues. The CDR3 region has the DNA TGTGCCAGCAGTTCATCAGGGGCTGAATTGCGGCAGCCCCAGCATTTT. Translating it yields CASSSSGAELRQPQHF.

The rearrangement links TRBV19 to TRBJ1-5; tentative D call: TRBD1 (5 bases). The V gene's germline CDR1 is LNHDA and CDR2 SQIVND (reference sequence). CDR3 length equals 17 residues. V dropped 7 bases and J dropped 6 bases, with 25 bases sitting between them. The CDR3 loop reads CASTPYIGLRGSQPQHF. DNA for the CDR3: TGTGCCAGTACTCCCTATATTGGCCTCCGGGGGAGTCAGCCCCAGCATTTT.

The CDR3 loop reads CASSGQEQGLTYEQYF. The CDR3 nucleotides are TGTGCCAGCAGCGGCCAGGAGCAGGGGCTTACCTACGAGCAGTACTTC. This chain joins TRBV9 and TRBJ2-7; D is possibly TRBD1 (6 bases). The germline V and J ends were trimmed by 3 bases and 2 bases, with 18 bases remaining between them. CDR3 size: 16 residues. From germline, CDR1 is SGDLS and CDR2 YYNGEE.